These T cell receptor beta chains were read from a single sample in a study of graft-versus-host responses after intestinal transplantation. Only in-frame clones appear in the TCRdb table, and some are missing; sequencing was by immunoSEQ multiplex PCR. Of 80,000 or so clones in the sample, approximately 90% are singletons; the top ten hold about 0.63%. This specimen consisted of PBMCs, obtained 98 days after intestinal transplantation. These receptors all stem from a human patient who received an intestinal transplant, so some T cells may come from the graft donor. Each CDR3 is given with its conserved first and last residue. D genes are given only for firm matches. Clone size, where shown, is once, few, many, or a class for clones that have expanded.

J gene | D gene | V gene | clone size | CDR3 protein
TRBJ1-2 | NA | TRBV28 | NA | CASSPPGTVNYGYTF
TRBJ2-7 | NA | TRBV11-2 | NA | CASSLGPNYEQYF
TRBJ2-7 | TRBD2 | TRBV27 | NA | CASSPSGGVNLYEQYF
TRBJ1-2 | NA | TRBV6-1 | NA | CASSGDIGSYGYTF
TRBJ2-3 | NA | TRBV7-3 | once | CASSLQGTSTDTQYF
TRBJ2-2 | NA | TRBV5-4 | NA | CASSLATRTGELFF
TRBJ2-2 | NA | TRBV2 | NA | CASSATGVATGELFF
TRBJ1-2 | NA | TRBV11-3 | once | CASTDAGYGYTF
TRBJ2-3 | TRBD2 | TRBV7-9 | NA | CASSPRLAGGPDTQYF
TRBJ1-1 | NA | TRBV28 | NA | CASSFNSVGALYQEAFF
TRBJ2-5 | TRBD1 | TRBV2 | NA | CASSRTGGGNGVGQETQYF
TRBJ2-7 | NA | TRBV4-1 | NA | CASSQGAGEGYEQYF
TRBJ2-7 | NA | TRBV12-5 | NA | CASGLDRAYEQYF
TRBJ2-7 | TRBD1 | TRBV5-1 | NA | CASSLDGQGAFEQYF
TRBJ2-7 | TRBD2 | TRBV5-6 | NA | CASRVVAGGPSNEQYF
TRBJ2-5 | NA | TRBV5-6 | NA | CASSFGSPETQYF
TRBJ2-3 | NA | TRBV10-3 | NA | CAISESTSIGTDTQYF
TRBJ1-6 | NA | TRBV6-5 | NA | CASSYSMAANSPLHF
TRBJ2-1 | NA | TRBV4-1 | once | CASTQDPVVLSSYNEQFF
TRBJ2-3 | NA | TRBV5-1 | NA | CASSLLARGFTDTQYF
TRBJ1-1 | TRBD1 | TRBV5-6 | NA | CASSSPPRGRGNTEAFF
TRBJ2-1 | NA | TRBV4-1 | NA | CASSQVEGGHNEQFF
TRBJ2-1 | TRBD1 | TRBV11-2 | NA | CASSLRTGSYNEQFF
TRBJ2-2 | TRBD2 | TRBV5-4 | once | CASSLGGRADTGELFF
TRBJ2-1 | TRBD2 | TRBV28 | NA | CASSPGTSSYNEQFF
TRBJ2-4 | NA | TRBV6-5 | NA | CASSPSTNIQYF
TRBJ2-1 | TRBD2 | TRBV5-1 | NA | CASSLLLETSGRSSYNEQFF
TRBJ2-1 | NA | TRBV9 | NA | CASSVGGANEQFF
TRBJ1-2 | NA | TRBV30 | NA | CAWLGGRGYTF
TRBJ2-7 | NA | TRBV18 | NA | CASSPPIQIASDGRYEQYF
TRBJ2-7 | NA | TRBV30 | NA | CAWKVYYEQYF
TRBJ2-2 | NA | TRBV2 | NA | CASRDQANTGELFF
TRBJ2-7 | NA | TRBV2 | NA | CASRSMDSPDEQYF
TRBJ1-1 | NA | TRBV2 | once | CASSLDLNTEAFF
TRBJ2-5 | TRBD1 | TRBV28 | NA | CASSLGTATVQETQYF
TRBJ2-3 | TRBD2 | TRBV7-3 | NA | CASSHTGGAGDTQYF
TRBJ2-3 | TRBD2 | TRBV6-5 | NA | CASSYSPGGITDTQYF
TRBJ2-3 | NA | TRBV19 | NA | CASRQGAKGNTDTQYF
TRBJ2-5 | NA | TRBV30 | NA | CAWSVSRGQQETQYF